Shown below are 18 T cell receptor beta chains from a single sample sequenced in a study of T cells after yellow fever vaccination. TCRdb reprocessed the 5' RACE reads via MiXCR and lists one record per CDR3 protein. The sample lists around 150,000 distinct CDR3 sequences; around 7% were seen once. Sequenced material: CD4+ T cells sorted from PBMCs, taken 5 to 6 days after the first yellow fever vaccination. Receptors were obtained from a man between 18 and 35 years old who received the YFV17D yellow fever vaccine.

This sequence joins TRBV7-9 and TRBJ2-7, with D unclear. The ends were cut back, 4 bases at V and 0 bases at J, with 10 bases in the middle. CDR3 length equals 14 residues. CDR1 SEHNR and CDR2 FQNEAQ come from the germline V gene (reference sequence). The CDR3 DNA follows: TGTGCCAGCAGCTCGACGACGGGCTCCTACGAGCAGTACTTC. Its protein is CASSSTTGSYEQYF.

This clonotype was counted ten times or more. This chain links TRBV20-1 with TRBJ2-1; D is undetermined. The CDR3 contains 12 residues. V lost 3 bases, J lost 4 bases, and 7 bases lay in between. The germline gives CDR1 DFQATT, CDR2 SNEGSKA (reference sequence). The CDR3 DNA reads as TGCAGTGCTAGGCCGGATTACAATGAGCAGTTCTTC. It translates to CSARPDYNEQFF.

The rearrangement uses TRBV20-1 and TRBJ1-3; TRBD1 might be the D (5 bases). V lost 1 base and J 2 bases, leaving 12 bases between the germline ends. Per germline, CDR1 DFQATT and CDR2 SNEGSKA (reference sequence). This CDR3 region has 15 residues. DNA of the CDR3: TGCAGTGCTAGAGTTCGGGGGACTCCTGGAAACACCATATATTTT. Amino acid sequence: CSARVRGTPGNTIYF.

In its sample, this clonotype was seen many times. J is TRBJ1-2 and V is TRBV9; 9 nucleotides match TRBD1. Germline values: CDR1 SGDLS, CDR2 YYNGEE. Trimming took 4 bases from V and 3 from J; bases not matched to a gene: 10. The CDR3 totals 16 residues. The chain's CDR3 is CASSTGGSRYDYGYTF. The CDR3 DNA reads TGTGCCAGCAGCACAGGGGGCAGTCGGTACGACTATGGCTACACCTTC.

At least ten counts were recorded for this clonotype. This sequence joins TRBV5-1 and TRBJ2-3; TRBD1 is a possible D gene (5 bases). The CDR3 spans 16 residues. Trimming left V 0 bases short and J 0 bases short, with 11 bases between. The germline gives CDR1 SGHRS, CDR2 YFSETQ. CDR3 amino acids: CASSLDPGISTDTQYF. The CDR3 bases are TGCGCCAGCAGCTTGGATCCAGGGATAAGCACAGATACGCAGTATTTT. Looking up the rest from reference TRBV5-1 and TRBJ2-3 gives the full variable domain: KAGVTQTPRYLIKTRGQQVTLSCSPISGHRSVSWYQQTPGQGLQFLFEYFSETQRNKGNFPGRFSGRQFSNSRSEMNVSTLELGDSALYLCASSLDPGISTDTQYFGPGTRLTVL.

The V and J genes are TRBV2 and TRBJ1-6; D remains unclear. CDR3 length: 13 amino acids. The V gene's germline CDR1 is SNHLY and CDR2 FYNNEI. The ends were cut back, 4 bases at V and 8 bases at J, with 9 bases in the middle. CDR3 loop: CASSGEQDSPLHF. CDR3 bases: TGTGCCAGCAGTGGCGAGCAGGATTCACCCCTCCACTTT.

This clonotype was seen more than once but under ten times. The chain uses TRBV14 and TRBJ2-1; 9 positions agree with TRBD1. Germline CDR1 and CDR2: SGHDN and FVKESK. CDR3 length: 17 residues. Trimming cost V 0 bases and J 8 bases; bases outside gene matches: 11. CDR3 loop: CASSQDFGTGSFDEQFF. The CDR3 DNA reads TGTGCCAGCAGCCAAGATTTCGGGACAGGGTCATTTGATGAGCAGTTCTTC.

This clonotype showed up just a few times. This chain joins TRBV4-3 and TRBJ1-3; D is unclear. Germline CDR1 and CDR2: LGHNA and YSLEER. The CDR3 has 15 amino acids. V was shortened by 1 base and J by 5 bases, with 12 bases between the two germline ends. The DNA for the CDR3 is TGCGCCAGCAGCCAAGCCTCGCCGAGGCGAAACACCATATATTTT. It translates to CASSQASPRRNTIYF.

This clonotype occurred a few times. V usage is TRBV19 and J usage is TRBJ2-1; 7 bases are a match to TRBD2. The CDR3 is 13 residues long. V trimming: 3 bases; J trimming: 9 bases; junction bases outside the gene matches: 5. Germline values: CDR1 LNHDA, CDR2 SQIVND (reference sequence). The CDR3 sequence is CASSMPGGSEQFF. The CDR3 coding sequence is TGTGCCAGTAGTATGCCGGGGGGAAGTGAGCAGTTCTTC.

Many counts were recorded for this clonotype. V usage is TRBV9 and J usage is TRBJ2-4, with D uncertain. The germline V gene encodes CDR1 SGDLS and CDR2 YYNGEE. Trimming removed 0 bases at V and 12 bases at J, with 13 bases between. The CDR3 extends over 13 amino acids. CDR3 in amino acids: CASSVGSWGSQYF. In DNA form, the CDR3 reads TGTGCCAGCAGCGTAGGTTCTTGGGGAAGTCAGTACTTC.

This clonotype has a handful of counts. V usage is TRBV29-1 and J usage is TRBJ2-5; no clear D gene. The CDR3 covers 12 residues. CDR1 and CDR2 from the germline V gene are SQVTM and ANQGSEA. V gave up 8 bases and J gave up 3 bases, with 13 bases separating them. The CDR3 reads CSTRNSKETQYF. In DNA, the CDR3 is TGCAGCACCCGAAACTCAAAAGAGACCCAGTACTTC.

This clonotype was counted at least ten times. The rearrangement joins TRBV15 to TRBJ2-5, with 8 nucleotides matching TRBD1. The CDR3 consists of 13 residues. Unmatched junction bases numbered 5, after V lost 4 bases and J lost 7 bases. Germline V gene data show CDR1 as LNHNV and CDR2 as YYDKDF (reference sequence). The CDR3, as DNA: TGTGCCACCAGCACGGACAGGGAAACGACCCAGTACTTC. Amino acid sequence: CATSTDRETTQYF.

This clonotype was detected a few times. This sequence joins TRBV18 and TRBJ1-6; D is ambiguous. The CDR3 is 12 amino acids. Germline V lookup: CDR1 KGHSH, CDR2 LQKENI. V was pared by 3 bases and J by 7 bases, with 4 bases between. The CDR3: CASSPVNSPLHF. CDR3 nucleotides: TGTGCCAGCTCACCTGTAAATTCACCCCTCCACTTT.

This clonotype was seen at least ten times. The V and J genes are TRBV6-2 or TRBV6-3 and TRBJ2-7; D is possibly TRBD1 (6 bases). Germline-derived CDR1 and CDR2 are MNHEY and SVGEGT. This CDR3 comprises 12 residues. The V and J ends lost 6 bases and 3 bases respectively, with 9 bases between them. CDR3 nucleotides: TGTGCCAGCAGCCGGGACAACTACGAGCAGTACTTC. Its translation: CASSRDNYEQYF.

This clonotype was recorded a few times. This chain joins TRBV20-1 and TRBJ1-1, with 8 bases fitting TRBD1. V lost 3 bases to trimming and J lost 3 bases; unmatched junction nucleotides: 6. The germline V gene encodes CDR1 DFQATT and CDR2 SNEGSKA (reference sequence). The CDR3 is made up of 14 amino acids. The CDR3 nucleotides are TGCAGTGCTAGCCCAGGGGGCGGTTACACTGAAGCTTTCTTT. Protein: CSASPGGGYTEAFF.

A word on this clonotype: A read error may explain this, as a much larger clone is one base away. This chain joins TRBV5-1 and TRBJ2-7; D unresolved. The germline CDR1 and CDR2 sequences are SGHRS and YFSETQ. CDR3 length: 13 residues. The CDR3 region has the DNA TGCGCCAGCAGCTTGGGTCCGTCCTACGACCAGTACTTC. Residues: CASSLGPSYDQYF.

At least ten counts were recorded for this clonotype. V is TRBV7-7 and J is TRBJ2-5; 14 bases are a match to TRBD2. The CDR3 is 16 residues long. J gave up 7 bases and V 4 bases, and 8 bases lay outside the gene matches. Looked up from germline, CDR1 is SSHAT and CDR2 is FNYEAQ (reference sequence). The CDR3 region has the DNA TGTGCCAGCAGCTCCGTGACTAGCGGGGGGGCCGGGACCCAGTACTTC. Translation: CASSSVTSGGAGTQYF. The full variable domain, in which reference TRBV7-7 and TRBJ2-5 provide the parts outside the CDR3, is GAGVSQSPRYKVTKRGQDVTLRCDPISSHATLYWYQQALGQGPEFLTYFNYEAQPDKSGLPSDRFSAERPEGSISTLTIQRTEQRDSAMYRCASSSVTSGGAGTQYFGPGTRLLVL.

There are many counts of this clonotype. The CDR3 loop is CASSPRQGGDTEAFF. The CDR3 DNA follows: TGTGCCAGCAGCCCTAGACAGGGTGGAGACACTGAAGCTTTCTTT. The chain has TRBV7-9 and TRBJ1-1, with 7 bases matching TRBD1. Per germline, CDR1 SEHNR and CDR2 FQNEAQ (reference sequence). This CDR3 contains 15 residues. After removal of 5 bases from V and 3 bases from J, the junction contained 9 bases not matched to a gene.